The clone carrying this T cell receptor beta chain was seen repeatedly, ten times or more. The antigen is undetermined. V lost 8 bases to trimming and J lost 0 bases, with 8 bases between them. The germline CDR1 and CDR2 sequences are GTSNPN and SVGIG (reference sequence). The CDR3 is 11 amino acids. Newly diagnosed patients aged 18 to 65 had hyperthyroidism of under 2 months' duration. Researchers amplified the TCR beta CDR3 regions from RNA transcripts. Using the HTBI primer set, a first-round RT-PCR was run on the TCR CDR3. TCRdb fed the multiplex PCR reads into MiXCR, producing one record per CDR3 protein. The sample contains about 380,000 distinct CDR3 sequences, 13% of which appear only once. This specimen comes from a study of T cells in Graves' hyperthyroidism and ophthalmopathy. Study-level information: Prior to any treatment, at the point of initial diagnosis, peripheral blood was collected.

Study outcomes and limitations: Ophthalmopathy could be told apart from stable hyperthyroidism with a 13 V-J model.

This receptor was taken from a young man with Graves' hyperthyroidism that later progressed to Graves' ophthalmopathy. This chain connects TRBV30 to TRBJ2-7; D call uncertain. The sequenced sample was blood. The CDR3, as DNA: TGTGCCCAACGGTCCTCCTACGAGCAGTACTTC. Amino acid sequence: CAQRSSYEQYF.